Listed below are T cell receptor beta chains from one sample, sequenced in a study of blood T cell repertoires in COVID-19. Generated by immunoSEQ multiplex PCR, the TCRdb table keeps only in-frame clones and is missing some. The sample lists 99,000 or so clones, over 75% seen once, with roughly 4% in the top ten. The material sequenced was peripheral blood. These receptors were obtained from a man between 50 and 59 years old with acute or convalescent COVID-19. Both conserved end residues are part of each CDR3. D genes are given only for firm matches. Rows may omit the clone size; those that give it use once, few, many or a size class.

D gene | J gene | clone size | V gene | CDR3 DNA | CDR3 protein
- | TRBJ1-5 | - | TRBV27 | TGTGCCAGCAGTTTAGGTTGGAGGCAGCCCCAGCATTTT | CASSLGWRQPQHF
- | TRBJ2-1 | - | TRBV14 | TGTGCCAGCAGCTCATACGGGCTAGCGAGCAGTGAGCAGTTCTTC | CASSSYGLASSEQFF
TRBD1 | TRBJ1-2 | - | TRBV6-5 | TGTGCCAGCAGACAGGGGGAGGGTGGCTACACCTTC | CASRQGEGGYTF
- | TRBJ1-2 | - | TRBV5-1 | TGCGCCAGCAGCTTTTCGACAACCAACTATGGCTACACCTTC | CASSFSTTNYGYTF
TRBD2 | TRBJ2-1 | - | TRBV7-9 | TGTGCCAGCAGCTTCCCTAGCGGGAGAAATTACAATGAGCAGTTCTTC | CASSFPSGRNYNEQFF
- | TRBJ2-1 | once | TRBV10-3 | TGTGCCATCAGGGGGACTGTACTGAGAGGGAGCTCCTACAATGAGCAGTTCTTC | CAIRGTVLRGSSYNEQFF
TRBD1 | TRBJ1-2 | - | TRBV3-1/TRBV3-2 | TGTGCCAGCGGGGACAGGGGGCCCTATGGCTACACCTTC | CASGDRGPYGYTF
- | TRBJ2-3 | - | TRBV6-1 | TGTGCCAGCAGTGAATACCGCCTAGTGATTAGCTTT | CASSEYRLVISF
- | TRBJ2-3 | - | TRBV21-1 | TGTGCCAGCAGCAAAGGGAATGGGGCAGCGAGGAGCACAGATACGCAGTATTTT | CASSKGNGAARSTDTQYF
TRBD1 | TRBJ1-5 | - | TRBV19 | TGTGCCAGTAGTACTCCTAATGACAGGGACAGCAATCAGCCCCAGCATTTT | CASSTPNDRDSNQPQHF
- | TRBJ2-1 | - | TRBV2 | TGTGCCAGCACCGTGGGAGCCCACAATGAGCAGTTCTTC | CASTVGAHNEQFF
- | TRBJ1-5 | - | TRBV7-9 | TGTGCCAGCAGCCAAACCGACAGCGACAATCAGCCCCAGCATTTT | CASSQTDSDNQPQHF
TRBD1 | TRBJ2-2 | - | TRBV14 | TGTGCCAGCAGCCAAATATGGACAGGGGTGGCCGGGGAGCTGTTTTTT | CASSQIWTGVAGELFF
TRBD1 | TRBJ1-5 | - | TRBV18 | TGTGCCAGCTCACCATTCCAGGGACAGGACCTTAGCAATCAGCCCCAGCATTTT | CASSPFQGQDLSNQPQHF
TRBD1 | TRBJ1-5 | - | TRBV7-8 | TGTGCCAGCAGCGGCCGGACAGGCGATAGCAATCAGCCCCAGCATTTT | CASSGRTGDSNQPQHF
TRBD1 | TRBJ2-3 | once | TRBV7-4 | TGTGCCAAGGGACAGACCTTTCTTGGTAGCACAGATACGCAGTATTTT | CAKGQTFLGSTDTQYF
- | TRBJ2-5 | - | TRBV12-3/TRBV12-4 | TGTGCCAGCAGTTACGGGGGTTTAGAGACCCAGTACTTC | CASSYGGLETQYF